The 28 T cell receptor beta chains listed next were all sequenced from one sample in a study of cytomegalovirus exposure and HLA in healthy donors. PCR primers comprised 60 Vbeta and 13 Jbeta primers. The repertoire was sequenced with immunoSEQ multiplex PCR; TCRdb's copy has only in-frame clones and lacks some. The sample holds 85,000 to 100,000 clones, approximately 86% seen once. Specimen: PBMCs. Every receptor here comes from a man younger than 40 in good health and CMV-seropositive.

The rearrangement uses TRBV21-1 and TRBJ1-4. TRBV21-1 represents a pseudogene. This CDR3 comprises 17 residues. CDR3 DNA sequence: TGTGCCAGCAGCAAAGCGGGGAGGGCTGCAACTAATGAAAAACTGTTTTTT. Protein sequence: CASSKAGRAATNEKLFF.

This clone was seen a few times. The CDR3: CASSDEGRGLSNQPQHF. The CDR3 DNA reads as TGTGCCAGCAGTGATGAAGGCAGGGGGCTTAGCAATCAGCCCCAGCATTTT. The genes are TRBV2 and TRBJ1-5; 8 positions match TRBD1. V lost 3 bases and J lost 0; bases outside the gene matches: 7. The germline gives CDR1 SNHLY, CDR2 FYNNEI. CDR3 size: 17 residues.

The chain combines TRBV7-8 with TRBJ2-1; 9 nucleotides agree with TRBD2. Trimming cost V 2 bases and J 4 bases; bases outside gene matches: 15. The CDR3 covers 19 residues. The V gene's germline CDR1 is SGHVS and CDR2 FQNEAQ. The CDR3 nucleotides read TGTGCCAGCAGCTTACTCGGGGTAGCGGGAGTACGGGAATACAATGAGCAGTTCTTC. Translating it yields CASSLLGVAGVREYNEQFF.

This chain uses TRBV5-5 with TRBJ1-1; TRBD1 might be the D (6 bases). CDR3 length equals 13 residues. The germline CDR1 and CDR2 sequences are SGHKS and YYEKEE (reference sequence). V was shortened by 0 bases and J by 3 bases, with 6 bases between the two germline ends. Written as DNA, the CDR3 is TGTGCCAGCAGCTTGGCAGGGGACACTGAAGCTTTCTTT. Translation gives CASSLAGDTEAFF.

This chain uses TRBV5-1 with TRBJ1-4; 10 positions agree with TRBD1. This CDR3 contains 16 residues. With V trimmed by 0 bases and J by 8 bases, 7 bases remained unmatched. Germline V gene lookup returns CDR1 SGHRS and CDR2 YFSETQ. The DNA for the CDR3 is TGCGCCAGCAGCTTGGCGGACAGGGGGTATGGGGAAAAACTGTTTTTT. Residues: CASSLADRGYGEKLFF.

This clone came up a few times. This chain links TRBV9 with TRBJ2-3, with D perhaps TRBD2 (5 bases). Germline CDR1 reads SGDLS; CDR2 reads YYNGEE. This CDR3 region has 15 residues. V lost 4 bases and J 1 base, leaving 13 bases between the germline ends. The CDR3 spells CASSLSSGRTDTQYF. The CDR3 nucleotides read TGTGCCAGCAGCCTATCAAGCGGACGCACAGATACGCAGTATTTT.

The chain couples TRBV2 to TRBJ1-1, with D possibly TRBD1 on 5 matching bases. This CDR3 spans 13 amino acids. Between the trimmed V and J ends, which lost 4 bases and 2 bases, there was a span of 8 bases. Germline V CDR1 and CDR2: SNHLY, FYNNEI. The DNA of the CDR3 is TGTGCCAGCAGTGTTCAGGGAAACACTGAAGCTTTCTTT. This sequence encodes CASSVQGNTEAFF.

This chain uses TRBV2 with TRBJ1-3, with D perhaps matching TRBD1 (6 bases). Germline V CDR1 and CDR2: SNHLY, FYNNEI. The CDR3 runs 16 residues. V was shortened by 6 bases and J by 2 bases, with 17 bases between the two germline ends. The CDR3, as DNA: TGTGCCAGCAGCTATTCCTCTCAGGGGACTGGAAACACCATATATTTT. This sequence encodes CASSYSSQGTGNTIYF.

The chain recombines TRBV27 with TRBJ1-2; 10 bases align to TRBD1. V gave up 3 bases and J gave up 3 bases; unmatched junction bases: 4. CDR1 and CDR2 from the germline V gene are MNHEY and SMNVEV (reference sequence). The CDR3 covers 15 residues. This chain's CDR3 is CASSFGQGVYYGYTF. The CDR3 DNA reads as TGTGCCAGCAGTTTCGGACAGGGGGTGTACTATGGCTACACCTTC.

The chain has TRBV5-1 and TRBJ2-1, with 9 bases matching TRBD2. Germline-derived CDR1 and CDR2 are SGHRS and YFSETQ. The CDR3 totals 13 residues. After removal of 3 bases from V and 12 bases from J, the junction contained 7 bases not matched to a gene. The CDR3 reads CASSSLAGDGQFF. The CDR3 DNA follows: TGCGCCAGCAGCTCTTTAGCGGGAGACGGGCAGTTCTTC.

The V gene is TRBV28, the J gene TRBJ1-5; unclear D gene. The V and J ends lost 9 bases and 3 bases respectively, with 9 bases between them. The CDR3 runs 12 residues. Germline V gene lookup returns CDR1 MDHEN and CDR2 SYDVKM. DNA for the CDR3: TGTGCCAGTTGGGCAGTCAATCAGCCCCAGCATTTT. The encoded protein is CASWAVNQPQHF.

J is TRBJ2-7 and V is TRBV18; 9 nucleotides align to TRBD1. Per the germline V gene, CDR1 is KGHSH and CDR2 is LQKENI. The CDR3 length is 15 residues. J gave up 5 bases and V 3 bases, and 8 bases lay outside the gene matches. This CDR3 reads CASSPRDRGIHEQYF. The CDR3 nucleotides are TGTGCCAGCTCACCGCGAGACAGGGGGATCCACGAGCAGTACTTC.

This chain joins TRBV28 and TRBJ1-5, with a tentative D call TRBD1 (6 bases). V lost 1 base, J lost 7 bases, and 11 bases lay in between. Germline loops: CDR1 MDHEN, CDR2 SYDVKM. This CDR3 is 14 amino acids long. The CDR3 is CASSLYRGGQPQHF. The CDR3 nucleotides read TGTGCCAGCAGTTTATACAGAGGGGGACAGCCCCAGCATTTT. The complete variable domain, with remaining parts taken from reference TRBV28 and TRBJ1-5, reads DVKVTQSSRYLVKRTGEKVFLECVQDMDHENMFWYRQDPGLGLRLIYFSYDVKMKEKGDIPEGYSVSREKKERFSLILESASTNQTSMYLCASSLYRGGQPQHFGDGTRLSIL.

J is TRBJ2-4 and V is TRBV27; 9 bases are a match to TRBD1. With 5 bases clipped from V and 12 bases from J, the junction kept 14 bases outside the gene matches. The CDR3 contains 15 residues. Germline V gene lookup returns CDR1 MNHEY and CDR2 SMNVEV (reference sequence). CDR3 sequence (DNA): TGTGCCAGCAGTCTAGGGACAGGGTCGGTAGGGCCTCAGTACTTC. It encodes CASSLGTGSVGPQYF.

The chain links TRBV2 to TRBJ1-3; D not resolved. Trimming took 8 bases from V and 2 from J, leaving 10 bases between them. This CDR3 comprises 13 residues. From germline, CDR1 is SNHLY and CDR2 FYNNEI. CDR3 residues: CASFRGTGNTIYF. The CDR3 DNA reads as TGTGCCAGCTTCCGCGGGACTGGAAACACCATATATTTT.

The chain employs TRBV5-1 and TRBJ2-2; 8 bases fit TRBD2. After removal of 4 bases from V and 0 bases from J, the junction contained 5 bases not matched to a gene. Germline CDR1 is SGHRS and CDR2 is YFSETQ. CDR3 size: 16 residues. CDR3 DNA: TGCGCCAGCAGCGCCGTAGCGGGATCGAACACCGGGGAGCTGTTTTTT. Its protein is CASSAVAGSNTGELFF.

The chain is built from TRBV5-1 and TRBJ1-2; a possible D gene is TRBD1 (5 bases). The CDR3 has 14 amino acids. Per the germline V gene, CDR1 is SGHRS and CDR2 is YFSETQ. V lost 4 bases and J lost 5, with 15 bases in between. CDR3 protein: CASSIGQARYGYTF. The CDR3 nucleotides are TGCGCCAGCAGCATCGGACAAGCCCGGTATGGCTACACCTTC.

This clone appeared once. V gene TRBV9 combines with J gene TRBJ2-5, with D tentatively TRBD2 (6 bases). The CDR3 has 15 amino acids. Germline CDR1 reads SGDLS; CDR2 reads YYNGEE. V gave up 0 bases and J gave up 2 bases, with 11 bases separating them. CDR3 protein: CASSVGVAEQETQYF. The CDR3 region has the DNA TGTGCCAGCAGCGTAGGGGTAGCGGAGCAAGAGACCCAGTACTTC. The full variable domain, rest sourced from reference TRBV9 and TRBJ2-5, is DSGVTQTPKHLITATGQRVTLRCSPRSGDLSVYWYQQSLDQGLQFLIQYYNGEERAKGNILERFSAQQFPDLHSELNLSSLELGDSALYFCASSVGVAEQETQYFGPGTRLLVL.

The V and J genes are TRBV7-2 and TRBJ2-7; possibly TRBD2 for D (5 bases). CDR1 and CDR2 from the germline V gene are SGHTA and FQGNSA. This CDR3 contains 16 residues. V lost 1 base, J lost 1 base, and 14 bases lay in between. The CDR3 spells CASSLVSAGWSYEQYF. The CDR3 DNA is TGTGCCAGCAGCTTAGTTTCGGCGGGTTGGTCCTACGAGCAGTACTTC.

The J gene is TRBJ2-5, the V gene TRBV4-1, with 8 bases matching TRBD1. This CDR3 region has 13 residues. With 3 bases clipped from V and 11 bases from J, the junction kept 8 bases outside the gene matches. Germline V gene sequence: CDR1 MGHRA, CDR2 YSYEKL. The CDR3 protein is CASSHIAQGEQYF. In DNA form, the CDR3 reads TGCGCCAGCAGCCATATAGCACAGGGGGAGCAGTACTTC.

The chain employs TRBV5-1 and TRBJ2-7; TRBD1 agrees at 10 bases. Trimming cost V 0 bases and J 7 bases; bases outside gene matches: 7. This CDR3 is built from 15 residues. Germline CDR1 and CDR2: SGHRS and YFSETQ. Here the CDR3 reads CASSLEGTGVVEQYF. Here the CDR3 DNA reads TGCGCCAGCAGCTTGGAAGGGACAGGGGTTGTGGAGCAGTACTTC. Full variable domain (outside the CDR3, taken from reference TRBV5-1 and TRBJ2-7): KAGVTQTPRYLIKTRGQQVTLSCSPISGHRSVSWYQQTPGQGLQFLFEYFSETQRNKGNFPGRFSGRQFSNSRSEMNVSTLELGDSALYLCASSLEGTGVVEQYFGPGTRLTVT.

The gene calls are TRBV19 and TRBJ2-7; the match to TRBD1 covers 7 bases. CDR1 and CDR2 (germline): LNHDA, SQIVND (reference sequence). This CDR3 comprises 16 residues. The V segment lost 5 bases and the J segment 0 bases; nucleotides outside the gene matches: 10. The CDR3 DNA sequence: TGTGCCAGTAGTCCCTATCCCGGGACAGTCTCCTACGAGCAGTACTTC. This gives the protein CASSPYPGTVSYEQYF.

The chain combines TRBV9 with TRBJ1-1, with D possibly matching TRBD1 (5 bases). Looked up from germline, CDR1 is SGDLS and CDR2 is YYNGEE. V dropped 5 bases and J dropped 4 bases, with 24 bases sitting between them. CDR3 length: 17 residues. The CDR3 loop reads CASREAGREGLSTEAFF. The CDR3, as DNA: TGTGCCAGCAGGGAAGCGGGACGAGAAGGGCTTTCCACTGAAGCTTTCTTT. Variable domain in full (rest from reference TRBV9 and TRBJ1-1): DSGVTQTPKHLITATGQRVTLRCSPRSGDLSVYWYQQSLDQGLQFLIQYYNGEERAKGNILERFSAQQFPDLHSELNLSSLELGDSALYFCASREAGREGLSTEAFFGQGTRLTVV.

This clone occurred a few times. V usage is TRBV14 and J usage is TRBJ2-5; tentative D call: TRBD2 (6 bases). The CDR3 covers 17 residues. Germline-derived CDR1 and CDR2 are SGHDN and FVKESK. With 4 bases removed from V and 3 bases from J, the gap between germline ends came to 21 bases. CDR3: CASSPTRGSPKEETQYF. CDR3 coding DNA: TGTGCCAGCAGCCCTACGCGGGGTTCGCCGAAAGAAGAGACCCAGTACTTC.

This chain links TRBV27 with TRBJ2-7; D perhaps matches TRBD1 (6 bases). V was clipped by 3 bases and J by 3 bases, with 18 bases between them. The CDR3 sequence is 16 residues long. Germline lookup yields CDR1 MNHEY and CDR2 SMNVEV (reference sequence). The CDR3 here is CASSFHSGDPFYEQYF. In nucleotides, the CDR3 is TGTGCCAGCAGTTTCCATTCAGGGGACCCGTTCTACGAGCAGTACTTC.

The J gene is TRBJ2-3, the V gene TRBV10-1, with TRBD1 matching over 8 bases. J was trimmed by 0 bases and V by 2 bases; bases with no gene match: 1. Germline-derived CDR1 and CDR2 are WNHNN and SYGVQD (reference sequence). The CDR3 covers 15 residues. CDR3 amino acids: CASSEGQGSTDTQYF. CDR3 nucleotides: TGCGCCAGCAGTGAGGGACAGGGAAGCACAGATACGCAGTATTTT.

This clone was seen just once. This chain joins TRBV15 and TRBJ2-7; the match to TRBD1 covers 9 bases. Germline V gives CDR1 LNHNV, CDR2 YYDKDF (reference sequence). This CDR3 has 14 amino acids. Unmatched junction bases numbered 6, after V lost 6 bases and J lost 3 bases. CDR3 DNA sequence: TGTGCCACCAGACGGGGACAGGGTATCTACGAGCAGTACTTC. This codes for CATRRGQGIYEQYF. The entire variable domain, with the rest obtained from reference TRBV15 and TRBJ2-7, is as follows: DAMVIQNPRYQVTQFGKPVTLSCSQTLNHNVMYWYQQKSSQAPKLLFHYYDKDFNNEADTPDNFQSRRPNTSFCFLDIRSPGLGDTAMYLCATRRGQGIYEQYFGPGTRLTVT.

This chain links TRBV28 with TRBJ2-7; 7 bases agree with TRBD2. CDR1 and CDR2 (germline): MDHEN, SYDVKM. The trim removed 1 base at V and 0 bases at J, leaving 12 bases unmatched. This CDR3 has 18 amino acids. CDR3 residues: CASSLSSFGRGFSYEQYF. The CDR3 DNA is TGTGCCAGCAGTTTATCCTCTTTTGGGAGGGGATTCTCCTACGAGCAGTACTTC. Supplemented by reference TRBV28 and TRBJ2-7, the full variable domain reads DVKVTQSSRYLVKRTGEKVFLECVQDMDHENMFWYRQDPGLGLRLIYFSYDVKMKEKGDIPEGYSVSREKKERFSLILESASTNQTSMYLCASSLSSFGRGFSYEQYFGPGTRLTVT.